Below are 19 T cell receptor beta chains sequenced from a single sample in a study of T cells after yellow fever vaccination. TCRdb ran MiXCR on the 5' RACE reads and lists one entry per CDR3 protein. This table has about 300,000 distinct CDR3 sequences, about 6.9% appearing once. The sequenced sample was PBMCs, obtained roughly seven weeks after the first yellow fever vaccination. Source of these receptors: a man younger than 30 who received the YFV17D yellow fever vaccine.

This clonotype was counted only a few times. The chain employs TRBV30 and TRBJ1-1, with 10 bases lining up with TRBD1. This CDR3 is built from 12 residues. Germline loops: CDR1 GTSNPN, CDR2 SVGIG (reference sequence). V lost 5 bases and J lost 10; bases outside the gene matches: 7. The CDR3 DNA reads as TGTGCCTGGGGTGACAGGGGGCTAGGAGCTTTCTTT. It specifies CAWGDRGLGAFF.

This clonotype was observed a handful of times. The rearrangement uses TRBV6-5 and TRBJ2-7; no clear D gene. Germline CDR1 MNHEY, CDR2 SVGAGI. The CDR3 consists of 14 residues. The V and J ends lost 2 bases and 6 bases respectively, with 14 bases between them. CDR3 in amino acids: CASSYGGRWGEQYF. The CDR3 nucleotides read TGTGCCAGCAGTTACGGTGGCAGGTGGGGCGAGCAGTACTTC.

In this sample, this clonotype turned up a few times. The chain uses TRBV7-9 and TRBJ1-6; 9 positions match TRBD1. Germline assignment: CDR1 SEHNR and CDR2 FQNEAQ (reference sequence). J lost 7 bases, V lost 5 bases, and 6 bases had no gene match. This CDR3 has 15 amino acids. The CDR3 nucleotides read TGTGCCAGCAGCCCTGACAGGGGGGGAAATTCACCCCTCCACTTT. This encodes CASSPDRGGNSPLHF.

This clonotype was counted a few times. This chain joins TRBV6-1 and TRBJ2-3; perhaps TRBD2 as D (5 bases). Deletions cut 5 bases from V and 3 bases from J, with 12 bases between. The CDR3 consists of 14 residues. CDR1 is MNHNS and CDR2 is SASEGT in the germline V gene. Written as DNA, the CDR3 is TGTGCCAGCAGTCCAACTAGTCTGACAGATACGCAGTATTTT. Amino acids: CASSPTSLTDTQYF.

This clonotype was counted a few times. The gene calls are TRBV7-2 and TRBJ2-1, with D perhaps given as TRBD1 or TRBD2 (5 bases each). V dropped 5 bases and J dropped 7 bases, with 15 bases sitting between them. The germline gives CDR1 SGHTA, CDR2 FQGNSA. The CDR3 consists of 14 residues. CDR3 residues: CASSRRDGANEQFF. CDR3 bases: TGTGCCAGCAGCCGCCGGGACGGGGCGAATGAGCAGTTCTTC.

The table lists this clonotype with a few counts. This chain connects TRBV12-3 or TRBV12-4 to TRBJ1-2, with 8 bases lining up with TRBD1. The junction had 13 bases not matched to a gene; V was cut back by 5 bases and J by 8 bases. This CDR3 has 15 amino acids. This CDR3 is CASSPHDGTGGGYTF. In nucleotides, the CDR3 is TGTGCCAGCAGTCCCCACGATGGGACAGGAGGAGGCTACACCTTC.

This clonotype was counted between two and nine times. This chain links TRBV5-1 with TRBJ1-4; D possibly corresponds to TRBD1 (6 bases). This CDR3 comprises 15 residues. Germline CDR1 and CDR2: SGHRS and YFSETQ. V gave up 2 bases and J gave up 5 bases, with 13 bases separating them. The CDR3, as DNA: TGCGCCAGCAGCTTCCAGGGGCGAACAAATGAAAAACTGTTTTTT. Residues: CASSFQGRTNEKLFF.

This chain uses TRBV6-1 with TRBJ2-7; 9 nucleotides match TRBD1. The CDR3 is 14 residues long. Trimming took 6 bases from V and 5 from J; bases not matched to a gene: 8. Germline V gene lookup returns CDR1 MNHNS and CDR2 SASEGT. The CDR3 sequence: CASSAGTGYNEQYF. The CDR3 region has the DNA TGTGCCAGCAGCGCCGGGACAGGGTATAACGAGCAGTACTTC.

The V gene is TRBV25-1, the J gene TRBJ2-1, with 9 bases aligning to TRBD1. Germline V lookup: CDR1 MGHDK, CDR2 SYGVNS. The junction had 7 bases not matched to a gene; V was cut back by 3 bases and J by 7 bases. This CDR3 is 15 amino acids long. Here the CDR3 DNA reads TGTGCCAGCAGTGAGCCTCGGACAGGGGATAATGAGCAGTTCTTC. Its translation: CASSEPRTGDNEQFF.

The rearrangement joins TRBV20-1 to TRBJ2-3; weak D call: TRBD1 (7 bases). CDR1 and CDR2 from the germline V gene are DFQATT and SNEGSKA (reference sequence). The CDR3 is made up of 13 amino acids. The V gene lost 6 bases and the J gene lost 2 bases, with 12 bases spanning the gap. This chain's CDR3 is CSAGGQPTDTQYF. DNA for the CDR3: TGCAGTGCGGGGGGACAGCCCACAGATACGCAGTATTTT.

This clonotype came up many times. The V and J genes are TRBV20-1 and TRBJ2-5, with a possible D match to TRBD1 (5 bases). The CDR3 is made up of 14 amino acids. With 0 bases removed from V and 5 bases from J, the gap between germline ends came to 13 bases. Germline V gene sequence: CDR1 DFQATT, CDR2 SNEGSKA (reference sequence). In DNA form, the CDR3 reads TGCAGTGCTAGAGATGCTTCCAGGGATGAGACCCAGTACTTC. It specifies CSARDASRDETQYF.

There are many counts of this clonotype. The rearrangement joins TRBV5-6 to TRBJ2-1, with D unclear. The germline CDR1 and CDR2 sequences are SGHDT and YYEEEE. Trimming pared 4 bases from V and 3 bases from J, leaving 2 bases between. The length of the CDR3 is 11 residues. Here the CDR3 reads CASSHYNEQFF. The CDR3 bases are TGTGCCAGCAGCCACTACAATGAGCAGTTCTTC.

This clonotype was counted a few times. The V and J genes are TRBV5-1 and TRBJ2-5, with D perhaps matching TRBD1 or TRBD2 (5 bases each). This CDR3 spans 15 amino acids. The V end lost 4 bases, the J end lost 7 bases, and 20 bases lay between the germline ends. Germline-derived CDR1 and CDR2 are SGHRS and YFSETQ. CDR3 region: CASSPGTGESRTQYF. CDR3 DNA sequence: TGCGCCAGCAGCCCGGGGACCGGGGAATCGAGGACCCAGTACTTC.

This clonotype was detected ten times or more. CDR3 protein: CSASRRGRPSYEQYV. The DNA of the CDR3 is TGCAGTGCTAGTCGGCGGGGGAGACCTTCCTACGAGCAGTACGTC. The chain links TRBV20-1 to TRBJ2-7; 7 bases align to TRBD2. The CDR3 covers 15 residues. The germline V gene encodes CDR1 DFQATT and CDR2 SNEGSKA (reference sequence). Unmatched junction bases numbered 9, after V lost 3 bases and J lost 1 base.

This clonotype was counted many times. J is TRBJ2-7 and V is TRBV20-1; TRBD2 might be the D (5 bases). Germline V gives CDR1 DFQATT, CDR2 SNEGSKA (reference sequence). The CDR3 runs 14 residues. V lost 3 bases, J lost 2 bases, and 14 bases lay in between. The CDR3 loop is CSASLPGSTYEQYF. The CDR3 bases are TGCAGTGCTAGTCTCCCGGGGTCTACCTACGAGCAGTACTTC.

This chain links TRBV5-1 with TRBJ1-1, with D possibly TRBD1 on 6 matching bases. Looked up from germline, CDR1 is SGHRS and CDR2 is YFSETQ. With 3 bases removed from V and 0 bases from J, the gap between germline ends came to 12 bases. The CDR3 runs to 15 residues. CDR3 region: CASSWVDRLNTEAFF. CDR3 sequence (DNA): TGCGCCAGCAGCTGGGTTGACAGGCTGAACACTGAAGCTTTCTTT.

This clonotype showed up just a few times. The chain uses TRBV5-1 and TRBJ2-1; TRBD1 agrees at 10 bases. The CDR3 is made up of 13 amino acids. The trim removed 10 bases at V and 10 bases at J, leaving 11 bases unmatched. CDR1 and CDR2 (germline): SGHRS, YFSETQ. Here the CDR3 reads CARRDRGGEEQFF. CDR3 coding DNA: TGCGCCCGACGGGACAGGGGAGGCGAGGAGCAGTTCTTC.

This clonotype was seen many times. V and J are TRBV6-5 and TRBJ2-1; D may match TRBD1 or TRBD2 (5 bases each). This CDR3 spans 14 amino acids. The V end lost 7 bases, the J end lost 4 bases, and 14 bases lay between the germline ends. CDR1 and CDR2 from the germline V gene are MNHEY and SVGAGI. The CDR3 is CASTPDWGYNEQFF. CDR3 sequence (DNA): TGTGCCAGCACCCCCGATTGGGGGTACAATGAGCAGTTCTTC.

This clonotype was seen more than once but under ten times. The gene calls are TRBV5-4 and TRBJ2-5; possibly TRBD1 for D (5 bases). V shed 3 bases and J shed 5 bases, with 14 bases lying between them. CDR3 length equals 14 residues. Looked up from germline, CDR1 is SGHNT and CDR2 is YYREEE (reference sequence). DNA for the CDR3: TGTGCCAGCAGCTCGACAGAGGCTGTGGAGACCCAGTACTTC. It codes for CASSSTEAVETQYF.